The 30 T cell receptor beta chains presented below share a single source sample, sequenced in a study of patients and donors after allogeneic stem cell transplantation. A single record per CDR3 protein comes from TCRdb applying MiXCR to the RT-PCR reads. The top ten hold roughly a quarter of the sample, which has about 160,000 distinct CDR3 sequences, approximately 24% seen once. Sequencing used blood, either unsorted or a sorted T cell fraction (not recorded which). The receptors shown here come from a human donor who was either an allogeneic HSCT recipient or a stem cell or donor lymphocyte infusion donor (not recorded which). It is not recorded whose cells these are; they may come from a transplant donor.

The chain couples TRBV3-1 to TRBJ2-1; weak D call: TRBD2 (7 bases). The CDR3 covers 18 residues. Trimming left V 0 bases short and J 6 bases short, with 21 bases between. The germline V gene has CDR1 LGHDT and CDR2 YNNKEL (reference sequence). CDR3 in DNA: TGTGCCAGCAGCCAAGATGTGGGGGGGCCCTACTTCCCCAATGAGCAGTTCTTC. Translating it yields CASSQDVGGPYFPNEQFF.

The chain couples TRBV5-1 to TRBJ2-7; TRBD1 aligns across 8 bases. Germline V gene sequence: CDR1 SGHRS, CDR2 YFSETQ. This CDR3 has 16 residues. The trim removed 4 bases at V and 4 bases at J, leaving 13 bases unmatched. The CDR3 loop is CASSLPGQGVGYEQYF. In DNA form, the CDR3 reads TGCGCCAGCAGCCTCCCTGGACAGGGTGTTGGTTACGAGCAGTACTTC. The full variable domain, its missing parts supplied by reference TRBV5-1 and TRBJ2-7, is KAGVTQTPRYLIKTRGQQVTLSCSPISGHRSVSWYQQTPGQGLQFLFEYFSETQRNKGNFPGRFSGRQFSNSRSEMNVSTLELGDSALYLCASSLPGQGVGYEQYFGPGTRLTVT.

V gene TRBV7-3 combines with J gene TRBJ2-5; TRBD2 is a possible D gene (5 bases). The ends were cut back, 2 bases at V and 2 bases at J, with 12 bases in the middle. This CDR3 comprises 15 residues. Germline-derived CDR1 and CDR2 are SGHTA and FQGTGA. The DNA for the CDR3 is TGTGCCAGCAGCTTATCACGGGGTACTCAAGAGACCCAGTACTTC. Encoded protein: CASSLSRGTQETQYF.

This clonotype was picked up a small number of times. The chain is built from TRBV6-2 or TRBV6-3 and TRBJ2-5, with TRBD2 matching 13 bases. In germline, CDR1 is MNHEY, CDR2 SVGEGT. This CDR3 is built from 15 residues. J lost 5 bases, V lost 4 bases, and 4 bases had no gene match. The CDR3 nucleotides are TGTGCCAGCAGTTGGACTAGCGGGAGACACGAGACCCAGTACTTC. Its translation: CASSWTSGRHETQYF.

This chain joins TRBV4-3 and TRBJ2-7; 7 bases fit TRBD2. Germline CDR1 reads LGHNA; CDR2 reads YSLEER. V dropped 4 bases and J dropped 3; count of bases not matched to a gene: 12. This CDR3 has 16 amino acids. The CDR3 DNA is TGCGCCAGCAGCCCTCCGCCTGGCGGGAGTCTCTACGAGCAGTACTTC. It translates to CASSPPPGGSLYEQYF.

This clonotype was counted only a few times. This chain joins TRBV5-5 and TRBJ1-1; the D is unclear. CDR3 length: 17 residues. Trimming removed 0 bases from V and 5 bases from J, with 20 bases in between. The germline V gene has CDR1 SGHKS and CDR2 YYEKEE (reference sequence). The CDR3 bases are TGTGCCAGCAGCTTGGTGGAAGGATTAGGCGGCGGGACTGAAGCTTTCTTT. It yields the protein CASSLVEGLGGGTEAFF.

V is TRBV14 and J is TRBJ1-1; the D is unclear. The length of the CDR3 is 14 residues. V lost 4 bases and J 0 bases, leaving 9 bases between the germline ends. Germline assignment: CDR1 SGHDN and CDR2 FVKESK. The CDR3 coding sequence is TGTGCCAGCAGCCGCAACTTTATGAACACTGAAGCTTTCTTT. It encodes CASSRNFMNTEAFF. Full variable domain (outside the CDR3, taken from reference TRBV14 and TRBJ1-1): EAGVTQFPSHSVIEKGQTVTLRCDPISGHDNLYWYRRVMGKEIKFLLHFVKESKQDESGMPNNRFLAERTGGTYSTLKVQPAELEDSGVYFCASSRNFMNTEAFFGQGTRLTVV.

This clonotype has only a few counts. The V gene is TRBV20-1, the J gene TRBJ2-7; D perhaps matches TRBD1 (5 bases). The CDR3 loop spans 13 amino acids. V lost 4 bases to trimming and J lost 3 bases, with 13 bases between them. Germline loops: CDR1 DFQATT, CDR2 SNEGSKA (reference sequence). CDR3 DNA sequence: TGCAGTGCTAAGGCCCAGGGCCTCTACGAGCAGTACTTC. Amino acids: CSAKAQGLYEQYF.

This clonotype was counted between two and nine times. The CDR3 region is CASSVETDTQYF. For the CDR3, the DNA is TGTGCCAGCAGCGTAGAGACGGATACGCAGTATTTT. V usage is TRBV9 and J usage is TRBJ2-3, with D unresolved. Deletions cut 0 bases from V and 6 bases from J, with 5 bases between. This CDR3 has 12 amino acids. Germline assignment: CDR1 SGDLS and CDR2 YYNGEE.

CDR3 residues: CASSQGSGYTF. CDR3 nucleotide sequence: TGTGCCAGCAGCCAAGGAAGCGGCTACACCTTC. The V and J genes are TRBV3-1 and TRBJ1-2, with D hard to call. Germline CDR1 is LGHDT and CDR2 is YNNKEL (reference sequence). V was pared by 1 base and J by 8 bases, with 5 bases between. The CDR3 totals 11 residues.

This chain joins TRBV12-3 or TRBV12-4 and TRBJ2-1, with D unresolved. V lost 6 bases and J lost 5, with 8 bases in between. This CDR3 contains 12 residues. The CDR3 loop is CASSPHDNEQFF. CDR3 sequence (DNA): TGTGCCAGCAGCCCGCATGACAATGAGCAGTTCTTC.

The V gene is TRBV7-9, the J gene TRBJ1-2, with 8 nucleotides matching TRBD1. There are 14 residues in the CDR3. Per the germline V gene, CDR1 is SEHNR and CDR2 is FQNEAQ (reference sequence). V lost 8 bases, J lost 3 bases, and 8 bases stayed unmatched. The CDR3 reads CASQGQEGYYGYTF. CDR3 nucleotide sequence: TGTGCCAGCCAGGGACAGGAGGGATACTATGGCTACACCTTC.

V and J are TRBV29-1 and TRBJ2-7; 9 bases line up with TRBD1. The trim removed 6 bases at V and 3 bases at J, leaving 12 bases unmatched. The CDR3 loop spans 15 amino acids. CDR1 and CDR2 (germline): SQVTM, ANQGSEA. This CDR3 reads CSVGIGTGSVYEQYF. The CDR3 DNA reads TGCAGCGTGGGGATCGGGACAGGGAGCGTCTACGAGCAGTACTTC.

This clonotype was counted many times. This chain uses TRBV12-3 or TRBV12-4 with TRBJ1-1; perhaps TRBD1 as D (5 bases). CDR3 length equals 14 residues. V was shortened by 7 bases and J by 3 bases, with 15 bases between the two germline ends. This CDR3 is CASTRGGAYTEAFF. The DNA for the CDR3 is TGTGCCAGCACCCGGGGAGGGGCGTACACTGAAGCTTTCTTT.

This clonotype was found a few times. The gene calls are TRBV12-3 or TRBV12-4 and TRBJ1-3; D not certain. The CDR3 runs to 11 residues. The V end was cut by 7 bases, the J end by 8 bases, with 9 bases between. The CDR3 DNA sequence: TGTGCCAGCACCTCCGGGGACACCATATATTTT. It codes for CASTSGDTIYF.

The chain joins TRBV20-1 to TRBJ1-5; D is uncertain. The CDR3 loop spans 15 amino acids. The germline V gene has CDR1 DFQATT and CDR2 SNEGSKA (reference sequence). Trimming removed 0 bases from V and 4 bases from J, with 13 bases in between. The CDR3, as DNA: TGCAGTGCTAGAGATACTGCCAATACGAATCAGCCCCAGCATTTT. Its protein product is CSARDTANTNQPQHF.

The CDR3 sequence: CASSQGFGGSNQPQHF. CDR3 sequence (DNA): TGTGCCAGCAGCCAAGGTTTCGGGGGTAGCAATCAGCCCCAGCATTTT. The chain couples TRBV3-1 to TRBJ1-5; D is possibly TRBD1 (5 bases). The CDR3 covers 16 residues. The germline V gene encodes CDR1 LGHDT and CDR2 YNNKEL (reference sequence). V was pared by 1 base and J by 0 bases, with 10 bases between.

This clonotype was found a few times. The CDR3, as DNA: TGTGCCAGCAGTTGGACAGCCAAAAACATTCAGTACTTC. Its protein product is CASSWTAKNIQYF. V gene TRBV27 combines with J gene TRBJ2-4; D is unresolved. V shed 4 bases and J shed 0 bases, with 4 bases lying between them. CDR3 size: 13 residues. Germline loops: CDR1 MNHEY, CDR2 SMNVEV (reference sequence).

V usage is TRBV18 and J usage is TRBJ2-5; possibly TRBD2 for D (5 bases). Germline V CDR1 and CDR2: KGHSH, LQKENI. The CDR3 totals 13 residues. Trimming took off 2 bases at V and 5 bases at J, with 9 bases between the two ends. The CDR3 coding sequence is TGTGCCAGCTCACCAGCGGGTGGTGAGACCCAGTACTTC. Protein: CASSPAGGETQYF.

The V gene is TRBV20-1, the J gene TRBJ2-7; D unclear. This CDR3 spans 11 amino acids. Germline loops: CDR1 DFQATT, CDR2 SNEGSKA (reference sequence). Between the trimmed V and J ends, which lost 4 bases and 1 base, there was a span of 5 bases. This CDR3 reads CSAMESYEQYF. Written as DNA, the CDR3 is TGCAGTGCTATGGAATCCTACGAGCAGTACTTC.

V gene TRBV20-1 combines with J gene TRBJ1-1, with D possibly TRBD1 on 5 matching bases. Germline V gene data show CDR1 as DFQATT and CDR2 as SNEGSKA (reference sequence). The CDR3 extends over 15 amino acids. Trimming cost V 1 base and J 1 base, with 13 bases left between them. In nucleotides, the CDR3 is TGCAGTGCTAGAGCTATGGGGACTGAGAACACTGAAGCTTTCTTT. Protein product: CSARAMGTENTEAFF.

The V call is TRBV29-1, the J call TRBJ2-1; TRBD1 aligns across 7 bases. This CDR3 has 13 amino acids. The germline V gene has CDR1 SQVTM and CDR2 ANQGSEA. Trimming took 7 bases from V and 9 from J; bases not matched to a gene: 12. The CDR3 sequence: CSARQGAGGEQFF. The CDR3 DNA follows: TGCAGCGCTAGACAGGGAGCTGGCGGTGAGCAGTTCTTC.

This clonotype was counted many times. CDR3 in amino acids: CSARGNARNQPQHF. The DNA for the CDR3 is TGCAGTGCTAGAGGCAACGCCCGCAATCAGCCCCAGCATTTT. The chain links TRBV20-1 to TRBJ1-5; D is ambiguous. Trimming took 1 base from V and 2 from J, leaving 9 bases between them. Germline CDR1 is DFQATT and CDR2 is SNEGSKA (reference sequence). This CDR3 region has 14 residues.

This clonotype was picked up a small number of times. This sequence joins TRBV6-5 and TRBJ2-7, with 7 bases fitting TRBD1. This CDR3 region has 14 residues. CDR1 is MNHEY and CDR2 is SVGAGI in the germline V gene. Trimming took 0 bases from V and 4 from J; bases not matched to a gene: 3. This chain's CDR3 is CASSYSGTAYEQYF. The CDR3 region has the DNA TGTGCCAGCAGTTACTCGGGGACAGCATACGAGCAGTACTTC.

This clonotype came up a few times. The rearrangement links TRBV20-1 to TRBJ2-7, with 10 bases lining up with TRBD2. This CDR3 is built from 15 residues. Germline V gene lookup returns CDR1 DFQATT and CDR2 SNEGSKA (reference sequence). The V gene end was trimmed by 0 bases and the J gene end by 3 bases; junction bases not matched to a gene: 5. CDR3 sequence (DNA): TGCAGTGCTAGAGATCGGACTAGCGGATTCTACGAGCAGTACTTC. Translating gives CSARDRTSGFYEQYF.

This rearrangement joins TRBV27 to TRBJ2-7, with D uncertain. The CDR3 runs to 13 residues. Trimming left V 7 bases short and J 1 base short, with 11 bases between. In germline, CDR1 is MNHEY, CDR2 SMNVEV (reference sequence). The CDR3 DNA follows: TGTGCCAGCACCAGCCCCGGGTCCTACGAGCAGTACTTC. It encodes CASTSPGSYEQYF.

This clonotype came up many times. CDR3 sequence: CASSLQGADTGELFF. The CDR3 DNA follows: TGTGCCAGCAGCCTGCAGGGGGCGGACACCGGGGAGCTGTTTTTT. V and J are TRBV12-3 or TRBV12-4 and TRBJ2-2; 8 nucleotides align to TRBD1. This CDR3 has 15 amino acids. J was trimmed by 3 bases and V by 6 bases; bases with no gene match: 6.

The chain recombines TRBV14 with TRBJ2-3, with D maybe TRBD2 (6 bases). CDR1 and CDR2 from the germline V gene are SGHDN and FVKESK. Trimming took 0 bases from V and 0 from J, leaving 13 bases between them. The CDR3 totals 17 residues. The CDR3 region is CASSQDLGLTSTDTQYF. CDR3 bases: TGTGCCAGCAGCCAAGATCTCGGACTAACTAGCACAGATACGCAGTATTTT.

This clonotype occurred a few times. The gene calls are TRBV5-1 and TRBJ1-1, with a weak D call TRBD1 (5 bases). Germline-derived CDR1 and CDR2 are SGHRS and YFSETQ. Between the trimmed V and J ends, which lost 5 bases and 3 bases, there was a span of 17 bases. CDR3 size: 15 residues. As DNA, the CDR3 is TGCGCCAGCAGTCTCTTAGCTTTGGGGGACACTGAAGCTTTCTTT. Amino acid sequence: CASSLLALGDTEAFF. Filled out from reference TRBV5-1 and TRBJ1-1, the complete variable domain reads KAGVTQTPRYLIKTRGQQVTLSCSPISGHRSVSWYQQTPGQGLQFLFEYFSETQRNKGNFPGRFSGRQFSNSRSEMNVSTLELGDSALYLCASSLLALGDTEAFFGQGTRLTVV.

V is TRBV5-1 and J is TRBJ2-7; D possibly corresponds to TRBD2 (5 bases). This CDR3 comprises 14 residues. V was trimmed by 4 bases and J by 2 bases, leaving 13 bases between them. Germline V CDR1 and CDR2: SGHRS, YFSETQ. For the CDR3, the DNA is TGCGCCAGCAGCGGCTCACGAGGGCCCTACGAGCAGTACTTC. Its protein product is CASSGSRGPYEQYF.